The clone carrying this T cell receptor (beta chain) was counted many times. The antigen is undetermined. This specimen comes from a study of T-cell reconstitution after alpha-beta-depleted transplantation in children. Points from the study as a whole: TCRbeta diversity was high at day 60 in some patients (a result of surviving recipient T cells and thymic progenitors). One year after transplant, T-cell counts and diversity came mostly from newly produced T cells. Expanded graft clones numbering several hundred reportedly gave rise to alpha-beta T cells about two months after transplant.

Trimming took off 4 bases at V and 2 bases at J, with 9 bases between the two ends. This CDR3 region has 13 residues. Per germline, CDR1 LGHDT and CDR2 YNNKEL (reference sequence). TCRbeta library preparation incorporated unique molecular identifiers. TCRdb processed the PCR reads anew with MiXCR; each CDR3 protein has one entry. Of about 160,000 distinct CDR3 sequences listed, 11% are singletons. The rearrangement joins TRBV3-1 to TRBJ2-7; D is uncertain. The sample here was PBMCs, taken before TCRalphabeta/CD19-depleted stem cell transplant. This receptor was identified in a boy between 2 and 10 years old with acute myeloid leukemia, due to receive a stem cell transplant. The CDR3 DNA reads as TGTGCCAGCAGCCCGAGGAATACCTACGAGCAGTACTTC. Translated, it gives CASSPRNTYEQYF.